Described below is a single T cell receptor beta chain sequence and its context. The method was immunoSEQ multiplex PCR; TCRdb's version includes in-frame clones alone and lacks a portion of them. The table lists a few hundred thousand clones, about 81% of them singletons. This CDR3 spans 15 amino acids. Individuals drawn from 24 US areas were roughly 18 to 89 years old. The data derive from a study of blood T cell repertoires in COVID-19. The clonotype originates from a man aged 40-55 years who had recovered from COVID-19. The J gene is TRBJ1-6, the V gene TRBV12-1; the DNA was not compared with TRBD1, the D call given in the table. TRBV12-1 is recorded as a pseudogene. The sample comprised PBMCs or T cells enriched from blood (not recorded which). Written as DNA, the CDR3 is TGTGCCAGCAGCTACCGGGACAGATATAATTCACCCCTCCACTTT. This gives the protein CASSYRDRYNSPLHF.